The 11 T cell receptor beta chains given below trace back to one sample, sequenced in a study of blood T cell repertoires in COVID-19. TCRdb keeps only in-frame clones here, not all; method: immunoSEQ multiplex PCR. Of tens of thousands of clones detected, 70% to 90% appear once; the ten largest clones hold around 5%. Specimen: peripheral blood. The source of these receptors is a man aged 40-55 years with acute or convalescent COVID-19.

The chain's CDR3 is CSVEDDWGPGTGNEQYF. CDR3 nucleotide sequence: TGCAGCGTTGAAGATGATTGGGGTCCCGGGACAGGGAACGAGCAGTACTTC. The chain combines TRBV29-1 with TRBJ2-7; 9 positions agree with TRBD1. Trimming took 0 bases from V and 5 from J; bases not matched to a gene: 14. Germline V gene lookup returns CDR1 SQVTM and CDR2 ANQGSEA. The CDR3 is made up of 17 amino acids.

The chain employs TRBV6-4 and TRBJ1-2; 10 nucleotides match TRBD1. CDR3 size: 14 residues. Germline V CDR1 and CDR2: MRHNA, SNTAGT. The J segment lost 5 bases and the V segment lost 6 bases, leaving 6 bases of the junction unmatched. CDR3 bases: TGTGCCAGCAGCAATGGACAGGGGGGATATGGCTACACCTTC. Translation: CASSNGQGGYGYTF.

The gene calls are TRBV30 and TRBJ1-3; no definite D call. The CDR3 covers 14 residues. CDR1 and CDR2 from the germline V gene are GTSNPN and SVGIG (reference sequence). The V end lost 2 bases, the J end lost 0 bases, and 8 bases lay between the germline ends. In DNA, the CDR3 is TGTGCCTGGAGTCCACTTCGCTCTGGAAACACCATATATTTT. Its protein product is CAWSPLRSGNTIYF.

Here the CDR3 reads CASSPGTVYGYTF. Written as DNA, the CDR3 is TGCGCCAGCAGCCCCGGGACAGTCTATGGCTACACCTTC. The chain carries TRBV5-1 and TRBJ1-2; TRBD1 agrees at 7 bases. The CDR3 extends over 13 amino acids. V shed 4 bases and J 4 bases; nucleotides not matched to a gene: 4. Germline V CDR1 and CDR2: SGHRS, YFSETQ.

The V and J genes are TRBV15 and TRBJ2-1; 11 nucleotides align to TRBD2. The germline V gene has CDR1 LNHNV and CDR2 YYDKDF (reference sequence). This CDR3 is built from 18 residues. Germline trimming cut 1 base from V and 6 bases from J; bases unmatched to any gene: 11. Written as DNA, the CDR3 is TGTGCCACCAGCAGAGTGCCCTCTCTAGCGGGAGGAGTCAATGAGCAGTTCTTC. Translating gives CATSRVPSLAGGVNEQFF.

The chain combines TRBV19 with TRBJ1-2; maybe TRBD1 (5 bases). This CDR3 is 13 amino acids long. Germline V gives CDR1 LNHDA, CDR2 SQIVND (reference sequence). V gave up 7 bases and J gave up 5 bases, with 14 bases separating them. For the CDR3, the DNA is TGTGCCAGTATGCCCTCCAGGGTTTATGGCTACACCTTC. It specifies CASMPSRVYGYTF. The whole variable domain, remainder taken from reference TRBV19 and TRBJ1-2, is DGGITQSPKYLFRKEGQNVTLSCEQNLNHDAMYWYRQDPGQGLRLIYYSQIVNDFQKGDIAEGYSVSREKKESFPLTVTSAQKNPTAFYLCASMPSRVYGYTFGSGTRLTVV.

The chain has TRBV5-1 and TRBJ1-5; a weak D match, TRBD1 (5 bases). The CDR3 consists of 16 residues. The germline V gene has CDR1 SGHRS and CDR2 YFSETQ. V lost 4 bases and J lost 4, with 18 bases in between. CDR3 DNA sequence: TGCGCCAGCAGCCCCTTTGGAGGGGTGAATAATCAGCCCCAGCATTTT. Protein product: CASSPFGGVNNQPQHF.

The chain joins TRBV3-1 (or the pseudogene TRBV3-2) to TRBJ2-5; 12 bases align to TRBD2. The V and J ends lost 3 bases and 5 bases, in that order; junction bases with no gene match: 10. This CDR3 spans 17 amino acids. Germline V CDR1 and CDR2: LGHDT, YNNKEL (reference sequence). Here the CDR3 reads CASSHGPSGGARETQYF. The CDR3 DNA follows: TGTGCCAGCAGCCATGGTCCTAGCGGGGGGGCCCGTGAGACCCAGTACTTC.

This chain joins TRBV6-6 and TRBJ2-2, with 9 bases fitting TRBD1. Unmatched junction bases numbered 3, after V lost 8 bases and J lost 5 bases. Germline V gene sequence: CDR1 MNHNY, CDR2 SVGAGI (reference sequence). CDR3 length: 13 amino acids. The CDR3, as DNA: TGTGCCAGCCGTGGGACAGGGACCGGGGAGCTGTTTTTT. It is translated as CASRGTGTGELFF.

The chain has TRBV7-9 and TRBJ1-5; unclear D gene. The ends were cut back, 1 base at V and 7 bases at J, with 5 bases in the middle. Germline V gene data show CDR1 as SEHNR and CDR2 as FQNEAQ (reference sequence). The length of the CDR3 is 12 residues. DNA of the CDR3: TGTGCCAGCAGCTTAGGAGGCCAGCCCCAGCATTTT. Translated: CASSLGGQPQHF.

The V and J genes are TRBV11-3 and TRBJ1-1, with D uncertain. V was shortened by 0 bases and J by 5 bases, with 7 bases between the two germline ends. Germline CDR1 SGHNT, CDR2 YENEEA. CDR3 size: 13 residues. The CDR3 DNA is TGTGCCAGCAGCTTAGATGGTCGGACTGAAGCTTTCTTT. Its protein is CASSLDGRTEAFF.